This T cell receptor beta chain was identified in a study of shared clonotypes between healthy human individuals. Findings and caveats of the study: With several donors compared, around 4.7% of naive CD4 clonotypes were shared.

The CDR3 length is 13 residues. Trimming cost V 6 bases and J 5 bases; bases outside gene matches: 7. Germline CDR1 reads MNHNS; CDR2 reads SASEGT. All of the donors resided in Nashville, Tennessee, and each was a Caucasian adult. The sorted-subset replicate PCRs were given about 210 ng DNA, which is tens of thousands of T cell genomes. Method: immunoSEQ multiplex PCR; TCRdb's copy keeps in-frame clones and lacks some. The data contain 950,000 to 1,100,000 clones, approximately 78% of them seen just once; the ten biggest clones take up around 0.6%. A remark on this clone: Its antigen is unknown.

This TCR came from a man aged 18 to 29 in good health. Some clones in this sample may be carry-over from other donors' samples. The sample consisted of memory CD4+ T cells from PBMCs. As for subset: CD45RA-negative fraction. The chain combines TRBV6-1 with TRBJ2-7; TRBD1 agrees at 7 bases. In nucleotides, the CDR3 is TGTGCCAGCAGGCGGACAGGCGATAACGAGCAGTACTTC. It encodes CASRRTGDNEQYF.